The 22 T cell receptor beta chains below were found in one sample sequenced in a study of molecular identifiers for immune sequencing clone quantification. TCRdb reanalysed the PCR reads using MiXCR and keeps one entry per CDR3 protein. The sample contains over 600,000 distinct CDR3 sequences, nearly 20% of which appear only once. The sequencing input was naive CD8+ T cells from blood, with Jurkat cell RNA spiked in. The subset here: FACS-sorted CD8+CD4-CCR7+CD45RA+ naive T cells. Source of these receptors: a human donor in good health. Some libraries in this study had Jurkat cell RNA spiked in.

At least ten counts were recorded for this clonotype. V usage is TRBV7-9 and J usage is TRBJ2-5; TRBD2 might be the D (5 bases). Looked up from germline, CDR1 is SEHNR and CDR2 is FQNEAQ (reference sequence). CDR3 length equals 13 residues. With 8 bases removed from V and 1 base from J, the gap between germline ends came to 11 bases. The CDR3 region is CASGETIQETQYF. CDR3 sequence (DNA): TGTGCCAGCGGAGAGACTATCCAAGAGACCCAGTACTTC.

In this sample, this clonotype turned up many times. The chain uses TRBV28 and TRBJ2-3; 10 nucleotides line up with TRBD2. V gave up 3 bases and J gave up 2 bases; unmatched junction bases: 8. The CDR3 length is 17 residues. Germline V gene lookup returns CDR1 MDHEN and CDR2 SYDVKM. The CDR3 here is CASSFFPSGRITDTQYF. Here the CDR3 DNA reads TGTGCCAGCAGTTTCTTCCCTAGCGGGAGAATCACAGATACGCAGTATTTT.

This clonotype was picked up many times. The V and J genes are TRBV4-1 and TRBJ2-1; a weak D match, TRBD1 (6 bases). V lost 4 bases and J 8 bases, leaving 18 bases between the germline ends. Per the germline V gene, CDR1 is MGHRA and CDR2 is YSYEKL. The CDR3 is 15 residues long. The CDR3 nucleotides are TGCGCCAGCAGCCTTTCCCCGTTGGGGGCGGATGAGCAGTTCTTC. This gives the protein CASSLSPLGADEQFF.

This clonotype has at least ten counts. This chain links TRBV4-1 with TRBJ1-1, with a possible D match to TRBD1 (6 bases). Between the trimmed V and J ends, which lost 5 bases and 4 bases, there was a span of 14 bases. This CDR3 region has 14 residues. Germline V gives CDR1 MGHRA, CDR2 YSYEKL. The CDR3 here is CASSFRGRGTEAFF. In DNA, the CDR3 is TGCGCCAGCAGCTTCAGGGGCCGGGGCACTGAAGCTTTCTTT.

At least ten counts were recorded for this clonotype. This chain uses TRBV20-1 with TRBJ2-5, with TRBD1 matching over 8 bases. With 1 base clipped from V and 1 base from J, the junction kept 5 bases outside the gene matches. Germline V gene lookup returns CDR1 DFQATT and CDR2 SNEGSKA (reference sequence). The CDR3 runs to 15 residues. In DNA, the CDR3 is TGCAGTGCTAGAGTAGGACAGGGTGTCCAAGAGACCCAGTACTTC. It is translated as CSARVGQGVQETQYF.

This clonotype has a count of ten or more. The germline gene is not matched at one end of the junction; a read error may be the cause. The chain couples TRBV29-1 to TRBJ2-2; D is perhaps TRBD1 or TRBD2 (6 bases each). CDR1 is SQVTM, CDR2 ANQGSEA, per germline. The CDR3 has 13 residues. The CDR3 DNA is TGCAGCGCTGAAGGGGGAGGAACCGGGGAGCTGTTTTTT. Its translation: CSAEGGGTGELFF.

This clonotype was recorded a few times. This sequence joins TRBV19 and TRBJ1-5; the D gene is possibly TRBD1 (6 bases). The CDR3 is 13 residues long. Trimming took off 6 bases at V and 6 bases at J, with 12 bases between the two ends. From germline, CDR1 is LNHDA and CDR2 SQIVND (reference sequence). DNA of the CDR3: TGTGCCAGTAGGCAAAACAGGGTTCAGCCCCAGCATTTT. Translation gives CASRQNRVQPQHF.

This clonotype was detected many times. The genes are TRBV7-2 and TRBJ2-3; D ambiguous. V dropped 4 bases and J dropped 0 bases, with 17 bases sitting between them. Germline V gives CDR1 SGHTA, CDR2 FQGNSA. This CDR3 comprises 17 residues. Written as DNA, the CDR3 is TGTGCCAGCAGCTCCACCGCTGCTGTTTATAGCACAGATACGCAGTATTTT. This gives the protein CASSSTAAVYSTDTQYF.

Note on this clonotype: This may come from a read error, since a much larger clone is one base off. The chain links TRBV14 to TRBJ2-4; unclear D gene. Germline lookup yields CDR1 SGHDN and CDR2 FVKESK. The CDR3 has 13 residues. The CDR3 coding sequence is TGTGCCAGCAACCAATTCGCCGCTGGCATTCAGTACTTC. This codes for CASNQFAAGIQYF.

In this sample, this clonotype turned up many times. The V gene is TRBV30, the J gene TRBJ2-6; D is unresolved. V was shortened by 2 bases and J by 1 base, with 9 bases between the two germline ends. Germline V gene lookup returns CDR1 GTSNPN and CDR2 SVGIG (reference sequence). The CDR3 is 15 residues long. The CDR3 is CAWSFMSSGANVLTF. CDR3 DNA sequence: TGTGCCTGGAGTTTTATGTCTTCTGGGGCCAACGTCCTGACTTTC.

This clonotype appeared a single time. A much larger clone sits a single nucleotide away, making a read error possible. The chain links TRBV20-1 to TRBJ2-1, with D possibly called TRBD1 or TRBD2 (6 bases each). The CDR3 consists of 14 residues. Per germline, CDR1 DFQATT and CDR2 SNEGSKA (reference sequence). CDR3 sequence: CSGRETGTYDEQFF. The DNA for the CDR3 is TGCAGCGGGAGAGAGACAGGAACCTACGATGAGCAGTTCTTC.

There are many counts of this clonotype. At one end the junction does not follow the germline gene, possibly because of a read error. CDR3 residues: CSVRRLGTYEQYF. DNA for the CDR3: TGCAGTGTTAGACGTCTAGGGACCTACGAGCAGTACTTC. The rearrangement links TRBV20-1 to TRBJ2-7; D gene ambiguous. Germline values: CDR1 DFQATT, CDR2 SNEGSKA (reference sequence). The CDR3 is 13 amino acids.

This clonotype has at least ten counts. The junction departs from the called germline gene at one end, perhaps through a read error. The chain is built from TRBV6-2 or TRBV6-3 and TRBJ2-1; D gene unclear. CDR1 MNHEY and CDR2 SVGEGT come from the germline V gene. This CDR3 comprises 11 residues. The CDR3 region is CASSYSGLRVF. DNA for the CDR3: TGTGCCAGCAGTTACTCGGGGTTACGGGTCTTC.

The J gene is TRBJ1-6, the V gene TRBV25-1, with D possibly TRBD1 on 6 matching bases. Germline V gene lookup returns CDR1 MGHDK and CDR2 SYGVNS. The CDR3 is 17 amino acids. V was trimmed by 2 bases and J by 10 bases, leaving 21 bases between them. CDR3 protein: CASSETGFPGVGSPLHF. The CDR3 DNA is TGTGCCAGCAGTGAAACTGGGTTCCCAGGGGTTGGATCACCCCTCCACTTT.

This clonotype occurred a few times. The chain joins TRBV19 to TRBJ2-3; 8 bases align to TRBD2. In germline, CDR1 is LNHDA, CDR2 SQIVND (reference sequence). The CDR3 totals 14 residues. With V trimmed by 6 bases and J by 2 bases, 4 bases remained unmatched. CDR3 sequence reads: CASRDSGDTDTQYF. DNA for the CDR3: TGTGCCAGTAGGGATAGCGGGGACACAGATACGCAGTATTTT.

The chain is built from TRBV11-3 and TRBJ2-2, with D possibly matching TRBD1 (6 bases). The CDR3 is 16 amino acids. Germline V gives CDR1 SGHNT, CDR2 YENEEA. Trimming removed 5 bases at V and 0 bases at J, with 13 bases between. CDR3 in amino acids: CASSPRDNANTGELFF. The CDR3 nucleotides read TGTGCCAGCAGCCCTCGGGACAACGCGAACACCGGGGAGCTGTTTTTT.

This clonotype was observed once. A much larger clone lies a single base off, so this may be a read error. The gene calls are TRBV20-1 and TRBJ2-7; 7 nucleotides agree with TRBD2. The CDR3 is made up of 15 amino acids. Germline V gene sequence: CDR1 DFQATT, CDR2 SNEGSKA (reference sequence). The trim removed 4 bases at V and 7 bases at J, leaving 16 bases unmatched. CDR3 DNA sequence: TGCAGTGCTACGTCCCCCCGAACTAGCGCAGAGGAGCAGTACTTC. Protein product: CSATSPRTSAEEQYF.

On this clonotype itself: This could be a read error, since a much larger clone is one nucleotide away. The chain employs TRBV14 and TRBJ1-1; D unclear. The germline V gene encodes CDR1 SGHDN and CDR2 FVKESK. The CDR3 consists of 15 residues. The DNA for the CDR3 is TGTGCCAGCGGCCAAGAAATGAACCCGAACACTGAAGCTTTCTTT. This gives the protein CASGQEMNPNTEAFF.

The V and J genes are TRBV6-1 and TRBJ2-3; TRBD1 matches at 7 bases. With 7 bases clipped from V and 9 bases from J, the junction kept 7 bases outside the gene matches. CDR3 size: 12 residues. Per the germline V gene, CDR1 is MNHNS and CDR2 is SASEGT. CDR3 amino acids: CASMWTGETQYF. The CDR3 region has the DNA TGTGCCAGCATGTGGACAGGCGAAACGCAGTATTTT.

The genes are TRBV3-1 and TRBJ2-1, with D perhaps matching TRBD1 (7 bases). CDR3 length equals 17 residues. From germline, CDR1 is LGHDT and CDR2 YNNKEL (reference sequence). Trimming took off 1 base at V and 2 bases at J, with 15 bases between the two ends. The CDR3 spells CASSQGSGRGAYNEQFF. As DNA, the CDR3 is TGTGCCAGCAGCCAAGGGAGCGGCAGGGGGGCCTACAATGAGCAGTTCTTC.

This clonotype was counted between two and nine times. The CDR3 coding sequence is TGCGCCAGCAGCCAAGTAGTGAGTGAGGGACAGAATTACAATGAGCAGTTCTTC. As protein: CASSQVVSEGQNYNEQFF. The chain has TRBV4-3 and TRBJ2-1; TRBD1 aligns across 7 bases. The V segment lost 1 base and the J segment 4 bases; nucleotides outside the gene matches: 13. The CDR3 sequence is 18 residues long. Germline V gene sequence: CDR1 LGHNA, CDR2 YSLEER.

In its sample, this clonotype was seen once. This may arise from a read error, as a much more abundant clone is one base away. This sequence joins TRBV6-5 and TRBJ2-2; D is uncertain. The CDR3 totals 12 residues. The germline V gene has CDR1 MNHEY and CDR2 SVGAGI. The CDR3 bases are TGTGCCGGCAGTTACGGGTGGGGGGAGCTGTTTTTT. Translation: CAGSYGWGELFF.